This TCR beta chain originates from a study of cytomegalovirus exposure and HLA in healthy donors. General study results and limits: Most TCR sequences were rare, but some public TCRs occurred in many donors.

A remark on this clone: Its antigen is currently unknown.

Germline CDR1 and CDR2: MNHNS and SASEGT. The CDR3 length is 14 residues. V lost 5 bases to trimming and J lost 1 base; unmatched junction nucleotides: 5. 13 Jbeta primers and 60 Vbeta primers were used for the PCR. Per the authors' pipeline: An analysis performed later counted about 80 million unique TCR beta chains (roughly 11 million of them shared). Profiled with immunoSEQ multiplex PCR; TCRdb holds only in-frame clones, not every one. V, J and clone size derive from that table, while D and trimming were established from the DNA sequence. The table lists some 140,000 clones, about 74% of them singletons, with about 4% in the top ten.

The rearrangement links TRBV6-1 to TRBJ2-7; 7 nucleotides align to TRBD1. Material: PBMCs. The TCR was taken from a woman aged 40 to 49 in good health and CMV-seronegative. The CDR3 sequence is CASSIRQGSYEQYF. In DNA form, the CDR3 reads TGTGCCAGCAGTATCCGACAGGGTTCCTACGAGCAGTACTTC.